The 32 T cell receptor beta chains reported below all come from one sample, sequenced in a study of CD8 T cells in Susac syndrome (dated by TCRdb to about 2019). Library preparation employed the immunoSEQ multiplex PCR assay. RNA was extracted using the RNeasy kit, and about 0.45 to 1 ug of the RNA was reverse transcribed with random hexamers. TCRdb trimmed public reads at Q25 via fastp, called clones via MiXCR and kept in-frame beta chains. Each record represents a unique CDR3 protein, reported with the most common genes and DNA among its rows. The sample data list some 150,000 distinct CDR3 sequences, and around 94% of these were observed just once. Jointly, the top ten make up approximately 0.09% of the sample. The specimen was CD4+ T cells from PBMCs. These TCRs come from a human donor in good health.

The rearrangement joins TRBV25-1 to TRBJ2-1, with TRBD2 matching over 13 bases. The V gene's germline CDR1 is MGHDK and CDR2 SYGVNS. The CDR3 has 15 residues. Losses at the gene ends were 3 bases for V and 10 bases for J; bases not matched to a gene: 6. The CDR3: CASSDLGLAGAEQFF. In DNA form, the CDR3 reads TGTGCCAGCAGTGATCTCGGACTAGCGGGAGCCGAGCAGTTCTTC.

This sequence joins TRBV2 and TRBJ1-3; D remains unclear. The CDR3 extends over 14 amino acids. V shed 3 bases and J shed 0 bases, with 6 bases lying between them. The V gene's germline CDR1 is SNHLY and CDR2 FYNNEI. The CDR3 DNA sequence: TGTGCCAGCAGTGATGGGAGCTCTGGAAACACCATATATTTT. It translates to CASSDGSSGNTIYF.

The V call is TRBV11-2, the J call TRBJ1-2; D may be TRBD1 (6 bases). The CDR3 extends over 13 amino acids. Germline CDR1 and CDR2: SGHAT and FQNNGV. The V gene lost 5 bases and the J gene lost 4 bases, with 11 bases spanning the gap. In nucleotides, the CDR3 is TGTGCCAGCAGCCAACAGGGAGCCTATGGCTACACCTTC. It is translated as CASSQQGAYGYTF.

This clonotype was found once. Because the CDR3's place on the DNA is in doubt, the DNA is left out and the CDR3 is given as listed by TCRdb. The rearrangement links TRBV24-1 to TRBJ2-5; the D segment call TRBD1 is taken from the table without a DNA check. The CDR3 numbers 15 amino acids, ends counted. Germline values: CDR1 KGHDR, CDR2 SFDVKD. CDR3 in amino acids: CATSDPTGFLETQYF.

This chain uses TRBV12-3 or TRBV12-4 with TRBJ2-1, with unresolved D. The CDR3 is made up of 13 amino acids. Trimming removed 8 bases from V and 5 bases from J, with 13 bases in between. CDR3 residues: CASSLDANNEQFF. CDR3 nucleotide sequence: TGTGCCAGCTCTTTAGATGCGAACAATGAGCAGTTCTTC.

The J gene is TRBJ1-5, the V gene TRBV27, with D possibly TRBD1 on 6 matching bases. From germline, CDR1 is MNHEY and CDR2 SMNVEV (reference sequence). The V gene lost 0 bases and the J gene lost 3 bases, with 15 bases spanning the gap. The CDR3 consists of 17 residues. The CDR3, as DNA: TGTGCCAGCAGTTTATCGGGCAGGGGCTCGTACAATCAGCCCCAGCATTTT. It specifies CASSLSGRGSYNQPQHF.

CDR3 sequence (DNA): TGTGCAAGTCCTAAGGATGTCTCACCCCCGTGCGAGCAGTTCTTC. Protein: CASPKDVSPPCEQFF. V usage is TRBV12-2 and J usage is TRBJ2-1; the table's D call of TRBD1 was not tested on the DNA. TRBV12-2 is an annotated pseudogene. The CDR3 spans 15 residues.

The chain has TRBV20-1 and TRBJ1-1, with D uncertain. The V end was cut by 1 base, the J end by 1 base, with 13 bases between. Germline V gene lookup returns CDR1 DFQATT and CDR2 SNEGSKA (reference sequence). There are 15 residues in the CDR3. CDR3 coding DNA: TGCAGTGCTAGAGGTGGCAGTTTGGGGAACACTGAAGCTTTCTTT. Translation: CSARGGSLGNTEAFF.

The chain joins TRBV12-3 or TRBV12-4 to TRBJ2-5; 10 bases are a match to TRBD2. The CDR3 has 15 residues. The ends lost 8 bases at V and 5 bases at J; junction bases unmatched: 11. The CDR3 sequence is CASQKAGGPGETQYF. CDR3 bases: TGTGCCAGCCAAAAAGCGGGAGGGCCAGGCGAGACCCAGTACTTC.

The chain carries TRBV18 and TRBJ1-1, with a weak D call TRBD1 (5 bases). V lost 4 bases to trimming and J lost 1 base, with 7 bases between them. The CDR3 is 13 residues long. Germline loops: CDR1 KGHSH, CDR2 LQKENI. CDR3 bases: TGTGCCAGCTCACAACAGGAGAACACTGAAGCTTTCTTT. Translation: CASSQQENTEAFF.

This clonotype was recorded only once. The V call is TRBV3-1, the J call TRBJ1-5; perhaps TRBD1 as D (5 bases). Germline V gives CDR1 LGHDT, CDR2 YNNKEL (reference sequence). Trimming pared 2 bases from V and 9 bases from J, leaving 14 bases between. This CDR3 spans 14 amino acids. The CDR3 region is CASSQSTGGGPQHF. CDR3 DNA sequence: TGTGCCAGCAGCCAATCTACCGGGGGGGGGCCCCAGCATTTT.

This sequence joins TRBV30 and TRBJ1-5; weak D call: TRBD1 (5 bases). Trimming stripped 1 base from V and 6 bases from J, with 16 bases between. Germline values: CDR1 GTSNPN, CDR2 SVGIG (reference sequence). This CDR3 spans 15 amino acids. CDR3 bases: TGTGCCTGGAGTGGATTGGGGCAGGGAGGTCAGCCCCAGCATTTT. As protein: CAWSGLGQGGQPQHF.

The V call is TRBV3-1, the J call TRBJ1-1, with D possibly TRBD1 on 6 matching bases. Trimming took 1 base from V and 9 from J, leaving 12 bases between them. CDR1 and CDR2 (germline): LGHDT, YNNKEL (reference sequence). The CDR3 loop spans 13 amino acids. Here the CDR3 DNA reads TGTGCCAGCAGCCAAGCACAGGGTTACCAAGCTTTCTTT. The encoded protein is CASSQAQGYQAFF.

The chain carries TRBV30 and TRBJ2-3; 15 nucleotides match TRBD2. CDR1 is GTSNPN and CDR2 is SVGIG in the germline V gene (reference sequence). With V trimmed by 2 bases and J by 4 bases, 7 bases remained unmatched. The CDR3 has 17 amino acids. This CDR3 reads CAWSRWTSGRGADTQYF. CDR3 nucleotides: TGTGCCTGGAGTCGCTGGACTAGCGGGAGGGGTGCAGATACGCAGTATTTT.

The rearrangement links TRBV20-1 to TRBJ2-3; 9 bases fit TRBD1. The ends lost 3 bases at V and 0 bases at J; junction bases unmatched: 4. Germline-derived CDR1 and CDR2 are DFQATT and SNEGSKA (reference sequence). This CDR3 contains 15 residues. CDR3 in DNA: TGCAGTGCTAGGGGGGACAGGGTCAGCACAGATACGCAGTATTTT. Protein product: CSARGDRVSTDTQYF.

The chain links TRBV20-1 to TRBJ2-7; D not resolved. Germline CDR1 is DFQATT and CDR2 is SNEGSKA (reference sequence). Trimming removed 0 bases at V and 2 bases at J, with 14 bases between. This CDR3 region has 15 residues. Here the CDR3 DNA reads TGCAGTGCTAGAGAACTCGCGACGGTAACCTACGAGCAGTACTTC. It encodes CSARELATVTYEQYF.

V usage is TRBV28 and J usage is TRBJ2-7; a weak D match, TRBD1 (6 bases). The CDR3 is 14 amino acids. The V gene lost 7 bases and the J gene lost 5 bases, with 18 bases spanning the gap. The germline V gene encodes CDR1 MDHEN and CDR2 SYDVKM. In nucleotides, the CDR3 is TGTGCCAGCACCGCCGGGACACCGAGGAACGAGCAGTACTTC. This gives the protein CASTAGTPRNEQYF. Supplemented by reference TRBV28 and TRBJ2-7, the full variable domain reads DVKVTQSSRYLVKRTGEKVFLECVQDMDHENMFWYRQDPGLGLRLIYFSYDVKMKEKGDIPEGYSVSREKKERFSLILESASTNQTSMYLCASTAGTPRNEQYFGPGTRLTVT.

This rearrangement joins TRBV7-9 to TRBJ2-5, with TRBD1 as a possible D gene (5 bases). The length of the CDR3 is 15 residues. Germline CDR1 reads SEHNR; CDR2 reads FQNEAQ (reference sequence). V was clipped by 0 bases and J by 4 bases, with 12 bases between them. CDR3 region: CASSLAQAWGETQYF. DNA for the CDR3: TGTGCCAGCAGCTTAGCACAGGCATGGGGAGAGACCCAGTACTTC.

CDR3 DNA sequence: TGTGCCAGCAGCTCCCCCTCAAGGGGTCCCGAGCAGTTCTTC. It codes for CASSSPSRGPEQFF. This rearrangement joins TRBV11-2 to TRBJ2-1; maybe TRBD1 (5 bases). With 4 bases removed from V and 10 bases from J, the gap between germline ends came to 17 bases. CDR3 length: 14 residues. Germline V CDR1 and CDR2: SGHAT, FQNNGV.

The chain combines TRBV9 with TRBJ2-4; D is undetermined. The germline V gene has CDR1 SGDLS and CDR2 YYNGEE. V lost 0 bases and J lost 5, with 15 bases in between. The CDR3 covers 16 residues. As DNA, the CDR3 is TGTGCCAGCAGCGTAGGACCTGATAGCCGGCAAAACATTCAGTACTTC. Protein product: CASSVGPDSRQNIQYF.

The chain carries TRBV20-1 and TRBJ2-5, with 9 bases that match TRBD2. The CDR3 has 16 residues. V was clipped by 0 bases and J by 5 bases; unmatched bases: 10. From germline, CDR1 is DFQATT and CDR2 SNEGSKA (reference sequence). The CDR3 nucleotides read TGCAGTGCTAGAGACTTCTTTAGCGGGAGAGCGGAGACCCAGTACTTC. The encoded protein is CSARDFFSGRAETQYF.

This chain links TRBV3-1 with TRBJ2-3; TRBD2 agrees at 7 bases. The CDR3 has 16 amino acids. V lost 1 base to trimming and J lost 3 bases; unmatched junction nucleotides: 7. Germline CDR1 reads LGHDT; CDR2 reads YNNKEL (reference sequence). CDR3 residues: CASSQGASGRTDTQYF. The CDR3 nucleotides are TGTGCCAGCAGCCAAGGGGCTAGCGGTAGGACAGATACGCAGTATTTT.

This chain joins TRBV20-1 and TRBJ2-2, with a weak D call TRBD2 (6 bases). CDR1 DFQATT and CDR2 SNEGSKA come from the germline V gene (reference sequence). Trimming shortened V by 0 bases and J by 7 bases, and 15 bases separated the two germline ends. The CDR3 consists of 15 residues. The CDR3: CSARDPGDVVGELFF. The CDR3 DNA reads as TGCAGTGCTAGAGATCCGGGAGATGTCGTCGGGGAGCTGTTTTTT.

V usage is TRBV20-1 and J usage is TRBJ2-7, with a tentative D call TRBD1 (7 bases). This CDR3 comprises 14 residues. V gave up 6 bases and J gave up 6 bases, with 21 bases separating them. Germline V gene lookup returns CDR1 DFQATT and CDR2 SNEGSKA (reference sequence). The CDR3 DNA is TGCAGTGCCGGGCGCACAGGGGAGGCTAGCGAGCAGTACTTC. It translates to CSAGRTGEASEQYF.

This chain joins TRBV5-4 and TRBJ2-5; D not resolved. Germline assignment: CDR1 SGHNT and CDR2 YYREEE (reference sequence). The CDR3 extends over 13 amino acids. V was pared by 4 bases and J by 1 base, with 8 bases between. The CDR3 nucleotides read TGTGCCAGCAGCACGTTGGGCCAAGAGACCCAGTACTTC. Its translation is CASSTLGQETQYF.

A single count supports this clonotype. This rearrangement joins TRBV18 to TRBJ1-1; the D gene is possibly TRBD1 (5 bases). Germline V gene lookup returns CDR1 KGHSH and CDR2 LQKENI. CDR3 length equals 14 residues. V lost 3 bases, J lost 5 bases, and 13 bases lay in between. Written as DNA, the CDR3 is TGTGCCAGCTCACCGGGGGAGGGCGGGACTGAAGCTTTCTTT. The encoded protein is CASSPGEGGTEAFF.

This CDR3 is CSAFSLAASTDTQYF. CDR3 nucleotide sequence: TGCAGTGCCTTTTCACTAGCGGCTAGCACAGATACGCAGTATTTT. The chain carries TRBV20-1 and TRBJ2-3; 8 nucleotides align to TRBD2. Unmatched junction bases numbered 8, after V lost 6 bases and J lost 0 bases. The germline V gene has CDR1 DFQATT and CDR2 SNEGSKA (reference sequence). This CDR3 comprises 15 residues.

In the case of this clonotype: As the CDR3 is not closed by the conserved phenylalanine or tryptophan, this likely results from a read error. The chain is built from TRBV18 and TRBJ2-2, with D perhaps matching TRBD2 (5 bases). Trimming shortened V by 8 bases and J by 4 bases, and 11 bases separated the two germline ends. The CDR3 is made up of 13 amino acids. Germline CDR1 KGHSH, CDR2 LQKENI. CDR3 sequence (DNA): TGTGCCAGCCTCGGAGGACTCACCGGGGAGCTGTTTCTT. Translated: CASLGGLTGELFL.

This clonotype was seen a single time. The rearrangement joins TRBV28 to TRBJ2-7; TRBD2 aligns across 9 bases. With 3 bases clipped from V and 4 bases from J, the junction kept 4 bases outside the gene matches. The germline V gene has CDR1 MDHEN and CDR2 SYDVKM. The CDR3 is 14 amino acids. The CDR3 sequence is CASSFGGRAYEQYF. As DNA, the CDR3 is TGTGCCAGCAGTTTTGGCGGGAGGGCGTACGAGCAGTACTTC.

A few counts support this clonotype. CDR3 DNA sequence: TGTGCCAGCAGTCAGGGGCTAGCAGATACGCAGTATTTT. Its protein product is CASSQGLADTQYF. This sequence joins TRBV3-1 and TRBJ2-3, with D tentatively TRBD1 (6 bases). V lost 6 bases, J lost 4 bases, and 11 bases lay in between. This CDR3 region has 13 residues. Germline CDR1 LGHDT, CDR2 YNNKEL (reference sequence).

The chain recombines TRBV6-2 or TRBV6-3 with TRBJ1-5; the D is unclear. The V end was cut by 5 bases, the J end by 3 bases, with 17 bases between. The length of the CDR3 is 16 residues. Germline V lookup: CDR1 MNHEY, CDR2 SVGEGT. CDR3 DNA: TGTGCCAGCAGTACCCCCAGCGGGAGCAACAATCAGCCCCAGCATTTT. Translating it yields CASSTPSGSNNQPQHF.

The gene calls are TRBV30 and TRBJ1-1, with 9 bases matching TRBD1. V trimming: 7 bases; J trimming: 5 bases; junction bases outside the gene matches: 11. The CDR3 runs to 14 residues. Germline CDR1 is GTSNPN and CDR2 is SVGIG (reference sequence). CDR3 nucleotide sequence: TGTGCCTTGACCGGGACAGGGTCGAGAACTGAAGCTTTCTTT. It is translated as CALTGTGSRTEAFF.